This T cell receptor (beta chain) originates from a study of cytomegalovirus exposure and HLA in healthy donors. Study observations and caveats: As a later analysis showed, a missense DCLRE1C variant was linked to trimming of TCR beta V- and J-genes. Across HLA loci, a later analysis found differing TCR association rates, with DRB1 most and HLA-C fewest. Overall, approximately 150 TCR beta chains were annotated as cytomegalovirus-associated.

The germline CDR1 and CDR2 sequences are GTSNPN and SVGIG (reference sequence). Trimming took 3 bases from V and 2 from J; bases not matched to a gene: 5. CDR3 size: 14 residues. 13 Jbeta primers and 60 Vbeta primers were used for the PCR. TCRdb's table, derived via immunoSEQ multiplex PCR, lists solely in-frame clones and lacks some. The sample carries under 100,000 clones, around four fifths recorded once. Comment on this clone: Its antigen is as yet unknown.

Sequenced material: PBMCs. This chain uses TRBV30 with TRBJ1-2, with 8 positions matching TRBD1. The source is a boy aged 5-17 years in good health and CMV-seronegative. CDR3 region: CAWSRTGPNYGYTF. As DNA, the CDR3 is TGTGCCTGGAGCAGGACAGGGCCCAACTATGGCTACACCTTC.